The TCR beta chain under discussion was sequenced for a study of patients and donors after allogeneic stem cell transplantation. TCRdb independently ran MiXCR on the RT-PCR reads; one entry per CDR3 protein. This sample yields about 150,000 distinct CDR3 sequences, of which approximately 35% are seen a single time; around 50% belongs to the top ten. Germline values: CDR1 LGHDT, CDR2 YNNKEL (reference sequence). The CDR3 runs to 14 residues. Trimming removed 7 bases at V and 0 bases at J, with 12 bases between. This chain joins TRBV3-1 and TRBJ1-1, with no clear D. This TCR derives from a human donor who was either an allogeneic HSCT recipient or a stem cell or donor lymphocyte infusion donor (not recorded which). It is not recorded whose cells these are; they may come from a transplant donor. What was sequenced was blood, either unsorted or a sorted T cell fraction (not recorded which). This chain's CDR3 is CASTLEPLNTEAFF. In nucleotides, the CDR3 is TGTGCCAGCACCCTCGAGCCTCTGAACACTGAAGCTTTCTTT.